Each of the 14 T cell receptor beta chains below was sequenced from the same sample in a study of neoadjuvant anti-PD-1 for oral cavity cancer. The time point denotes: after neoadjuvant nivolumab, at surgical resection. TCRdb keeps only in-frame clones here, not all; method: immunoSEQ multiplex PCR. The sample lists about 23,000 clones, roughly 30% occurring once. Sequences were derived from tumor tissue, sampled after nivolumab (anti-PD-1) treatment. These receptors came from a person between 35 and 79 years old with oral cavity squamous cell carcinoma.

This clone is medium-sized by share. The CDR3 coding sequence is TGTGCCAGCAGCCAAGAGACAGGGTCCTCTGGGGCCAACGTCCTGACTTTC. This gives the protein CASSQETGSSGANVLTF. This sequence joins TRBV4-2 and TRBJ2-6; 7 bases map to TRBD1. V was pared by 0 bases and J by 0 bases, with 2 bases of the junction left unmatched. This CDR3 has 17 residues. Germline V gene data show CDR1 as LGHNA and CDR2 as YNFKEQ.

In its sample, this clone was seen a few times. The V gene is TRBV7-3, the J gene TRBJ2-2, with 7 bases matching TRBD1. V was pared by 0 bases and J by 5 bases, with 12 bases of the junction left unmatched. Germline V CDR1 and CDR2: SGHTA, FQGTGA. The CDR3 contains 18 residues. CDR3 amino acids: CASSLTDLPYRGTGELFF. CDR3 coding DNA: TGTGCCAGCAGCTTAACCGATCTCCCATACAGGGGAACCGGGGAGCTGTTTTTT.

In DNA form, the CDR3 reads TGTGCCAGTCGGTGTTGGCGGCACGACTACGAGCAGTACTTC. Its protein is CASRCWRHDYEQYF. This sequence joins TRBV19 and TRBJ2-7; D is unresolved. The CDR3 sequence is 14 residues long. V lost 8 bases and J 3 bases, leaving 17 bases between the germline ends. Germline values: CDR1 LNHDA, CDR2 SQIVND (reference sequence).

This clone has more than one count but fewer than ten. J is TRBJ2-1 and V is TRBV7-8, with 9 bases that match TRBD2. Germline V gene data show CDR1 as SGHVS and CDR2 as FQNEAQ. Trimming removed 4 bases from V and 6 bases from J; junction bases left unmatched: 10. The CDR3 has 16 residues. The CDR3, as DNA: TGTGCCAGCAGCTCAACCGGGACTAGCCGTCTCAATGAGCAGTTCTTC. Its translation: CASSSTGTSRLNEQFF.

This sequence joins TRBV6-6 and TRBJ1-1; D gene ambiguous. Germline V CDR1 and CDR2: MNHNY, SVGAGI (reference sequence). This CDR3 spans 10 amino acids. The germline V and J ends were trimmed by 6 bases and 7 bases, with 6 bases remaining between them. The CDR3 region is CASSQREAFF. The CDR3 DNA reads TGTGCCAGCAGCCAGCGTGAAGCTTTCTTT.

V gene TRBV11-2 combines with J gene TRBJ1-2; D perhaps matches TRBD1 (5 bases). Germline CDR1 and CDR2: SGHAT and FQNNGV. The CDR3 is 18 residues long. V lost 5 bases and J 5 bases, leaving 27 bases between the germline ends. Here the CDR3 reads CASSRGGGGRGPPYGYTF. The CDR3 region has the DNA TGTGCCAGCAGCCGCGGTGGGGGAGGGCGCGGGCCTCCGTATGGCTACACCTTC.

About this clone: The junction and the germline gene differ at one end; a read error may be behind it. The chain couples TRBV7-7 to TRBJ2-1; 9 nucleotides agree with TRBD2. There are 14 residues in the CDR3. Germline V gene data show CDR1 as SSHAT and CDR2 as FNYEAQ (reference sequence). Here the CDR3 DNA reads TGTGCTAGCAGCCCAGAGGGACTAGCTGGTGAGCAGTTCTTC. This gives the protein CASSPEGLAGEQFF.

The J gene is TRBJ2-7, the V gene TRBV5-1; D may be TRBD2 (6 bases). V lost 0 bases to trimming and J lost 2 bases, with 21 bases between them. The germline V gene encodes CDR1 SGHRS and CDR2 YFSETQ. This CDR3 is 18 amino acids long. The CDR3 sequence is CASSLGPRAAGHTYEQYF. CDR3 nucleotide sequence: TGCGCCAGCAGCTTGGGTCCCCGGGCGGCGGGGCACACCTACGAGCAGTACTTC.

V gene TRBV10-3 combines with J gene TRBJ2-5, with D unclear. CDR1 ENHRY and CDR2 SYGVKD come from the germline V gene. The CDR3 is 11 residues long. V was cut by 10 bases and J by 1 base, with 7 bases left in between. CDR3 amino acids: CATSLQETQYF. CDR3 DNA: TGTGCCACCTCTCTCCAAGAGACCCAGTACTTC.

This chain uses TRBV5-1 with TRBJ1-1, with 7 positions matching TRBD1. V lost 2 bases to trimming and J lost 8 bases; unmatched junction nucleotides: 9. CDR3 length: 14 residues. Germline lookup yields CDR1 SGHRS and CDR2 YFSETQ. The chain's CDR3 is CASSFQQGSGEAFF. In DNA form, the CDR3 reads TGCGCCAGCAGCTTCCAACAGGGGTCAGGAGAAGCTTTCTTT.

V is TRBV6-6 and J is TRBJ1-1; D call uncertain. This CDR3 is built from 13 residues. V was clipped by 2 bases and J by 10 bases, with 14 bases between them. Germline V gives CDR1 MNHNY, CDR2 SVGAGI (reference sequence). This CDR3 is CASSYGGGEGAFF. DNA of the CDR3: TGTGCCAGCAGTTACGGAGGCGGAGAAGGAGCTTTCTTT.

This clone turned up a few times. The rearrangement uses TRBV5-1 and TRBJ1-4, with D tentatively TRBD1 (5 bases). Germline V gene data show CDR1 as SGHRS and CDR2 as YFSETQ. The CDR3 loop spans 13 amino acids. Trimming pared 5 bases from V and 8 bases from J, leaving 13 bases between. In DNA form, the CDR3 reads TGCGCCAGCAGTGCAGGGATGGGGGAAAAACTGTTTTTT. It yields the protein CASSAGMGEKLFF. The variable domain in full, completed from reference TRBV5-1 and TRBJ1-4, reads KAGVTQTPRYLIKTRGQQVTLSCSPISGHRSVSWYQQTPGQGLQFLFEYFSETQRNKGNFPGRFSGRQFSNSRSEMNVSTLELGDSALYLCASSAGMGEKLFFGSGTQLSVL.

This clone was seen only a few times. The chain is built from TRBV9 and TRBJ1-1; D is unresolved. The CDR3 consists of 12 residues. The germline gives CDR1 SGDLS, CDR2 YYNGEE. Trimming removed 2 bases at V and 7 bases at J, with 9 bases between. The CDR3: CASSVYNGEAFF. The DNA for the CDR3 is TGTGCCAGCAGCGTCTACAATGGTGAAGCTTTCTTT. Together with reference TRBV9 and TRBJ1-1, the CDR3 gives the full variable domain: DSGVTQTPKHLITATGQRVTLRCSPRSGDLSVYWYQQSLDQGLQFLIQYYNGEERAKGNILERFSAQQFPDLHSELNLSSLELGDSALYFCASSVYNGEAFFGQGTRLTVV.

The chain uses TRBV5-4 and TRBJ2-1; weak D call: TRBD2 (5 bases). The ends were cut back, 9 bases at V and 9 bases at J, with 22 bases in the middle. This CDR3 has 14 amino acids. The germline CDR1 and CDR2 sequences are SGHNT and YYREEE (reference sequence). The CDR3 bases are TGTGCCACCGCCCTCGGACTCGATTCCGCTGAGCAGTTCTTC. It encodes CATALGLDSAEQFF.